The rows below give T cell receptor beta chains drawn from one sample of a study of blood T cell repertoires in COVID-19. Some clones are missing from TCRdb's copy, which holds only in-frame ones; the method was immunoSEQ multiplex PCR. The sample includes 150,000 to 200,000 clones, roughly 79% seen only once; the top ten take around 10%. The sample comprised peripheral blood. The receptors originated from a middle-aged woman with COVID-19, enrolled during active disease. Each CDR3 is given with its conserved first and last residue. The D gene is left open where the match is weak. Part of the rows lack a size; the others show once, few, many or a class for expanded clones.

clone size	V gene	CDR3 length	D gene	J gene	CDR3 protein	CDR3 DNA
.	TRBV11-2	15	TRBD2	TRBJ2-5	CASSPAGGSQETQYF	TGTGCCAGCAGCCCCGCGGGCGGGAGCCAAGAGACCCAGTACTTC
.	TRBV3-1/TRBV3-2	16	TRBD1	TRBJ1-2	CASSQAGRDRSYGYTF	TGTGCCAGCAGCCAGGCCGGCCGGGACAGGTCCTATGGCTACACCTTC
.	TRBV10-3	16	.	TRBJ2-3	CAISESGSFDIDTQYF	TGTGCCATCAGTGAGTCCGGGAGCTTTGACATAGATACGCAGTATTTT
.	TRBV5-1	16	.	TRBJ1-3	CASSLGTLSSGNTIYF	TGCGCCAGCAGCCTTGGGACACTTAGCTCTGGAAACACCATATATTTT
.	TRBV28	14	.	TRBJ1-5	CASSLGANNQPQHF	TGTGCCAGCAGTTTGGGGGCTAACAATCAGCCCCAGCATTTT
.	TRBV5-5	15	.	TRBJ2-7	CASSLGGSVGYEQYF	TGTGCCAGCAGCCTTGGTGGTAGCGTCGGCTACGAGCAGTACTTC
.	TRBV4-1	16	TRBD1	TRBJ1-2	CASSQSDRALSYGYTF	TGCGCCAGCAGCCAATCGGACAGGGCCCTGAGCTATGGCTACACCTTC
few	TRBV15	14	.	TRBJ2-2	CATSRFSGTGELFF	TGTGCCACCAGCAGATTTAGCGGCACCGGGGAGCTGTTTTTT
.	TRBV5-6	15	TRBD1	TRBJ1-4	CASSRQGRSDEKLFF	TGTGCCAGCAGCCGACAGGGAAGAAGTGATGAAAAACTGTTTTTT
.	TRBV6-5	13	.	TRBJ2-2	CASSYGGPGELFF	TGTGCCAGCAGTTACGGTGGGCCCGGGGAGCTGTTTTTT
.	TRBV10-2	14	TRBD1	TRBJ2-1	CASKPGQGFHEQFF	TGCGCCAGTAAGCCGGGACAGGGTTTCCATGAGCAGTTCTTC
.	TRBV4-1	18	.	TRBJ1-2	CASSQGREAAGQNYGYTF	TGCGCCAGCAGCCAAGGCCGGGAAGCGGCGGGGCAGAACTATGGCTACACCTTC
.	TRBV12-5	17	TRBD1	TRBJ2-1	CASGLVPGQGPYNEQFF	TGTGCTAGTGGTTTGGTACCCGGACAGGGCCCCTACAATGAGCAGTTCTTC
medium-sized	TRBV27	17	.	TRBJ2-2	CASSSDPPLFNTGELFF	TGTGCCAGCAGTTCAGATCCACCACTATTCAACACCGGGGAGCTGTTTTTT
.	TRBV5-4	13	.	TRBJ2-5	CASSPQGRETQYF	TGTGCCAGCAGCCCACAGGGAAGGGAGACCCAGTACTTC
once	TRBV5-1	14	TRBD1	TRBJ1-1	CASSLGTGGFEAFF	TGCGCCAGCAGCTTGGGGACAGGGGGCTTTGAAGCTTTCTTT
.	TRBV7-3	14	.	TRBJ1-1	CASSLSGMNTEAFF	TGTGCCAGCAGCTTATCGGGGATGAACACTGAAGCTTTCTTT
.	TRBV11-2	15	TRBD1	TRBJ1-1	CASSLKTGGGTEAFF	TGTGCCAGCAGCTTAAAAACAGGGGGGGGCACTGAAGCTTTCTTT
.	TRBV28	14	.	TRBJ1-2	CASKTRNRIYGYTF	TGTGCCAGCAAAACTCGGAACAGAATCTATGGCTACACCTTC
few	TRBV5-1	14	TRBD1	TRBJ2-2	CASSRTGETGELFF	TGCGCCAGCAGCCGGACAGGGGAGACCGGGGAGCTGTTTTTT
.	TRBV7-2	16	TRBD2	TRBJ2-2	CASSFASGVNTGELFF	TGTGCCAGCAGCTTCGCTAGCGGGGTGAACACCGGGGAGCTGTTTTTT
.	TRBV9	15	TRBD2	TRBJ2-1	CASSGGHGGGNEQFF	TGTGCCAGCAGCGGAGGGCACGGGGGGGGCAATGAGCAGTTCTTC
.	TRBV13	17	TRBD1	TRBJ1-3	CASSPGQALSSGNTIYF	TGTGCCAGCAGCCCTGGACAGGCACTCTCCTCTGGAAACACCATATATTTT
few	TRBV4-1	17	.	TRBJ1-6	CASSQDSPSSYNSPLHF	TGCGCCAGCAGCCAAGATAGCCCTAGCTCCTATAATTCACCCCTCCACTTT
few	TRBV2	15	.	TRBJ1-1	CASIPPLQGITEAFF	TGTGCCAGCATCCCCCCCCTACAGGGTATCACTGAAGCTTTCTTT
.	TRBV10-2	15	.	TRBJ1-5	CASSESSWEYQPQHF	TGCGCCAGCAGTGAGTCGAGCTGGGAGTATCAGCCCCAGCATTTT
.	TRBV7-9	15	TRBD2	TRBJ2-1	CASSPSGRAYNEQFF	TGTGCCAGCAGCCCTAGCGGGAGGGCCTACAATGAGCAGTTCTTC
.	TRBV2	15	TRBD1	TRBJ1-6	CASRADRDSTSPLHF	TGTGCCAGCAGGGCGGACAGGGATTCCACTTCACCCCTCCACTTT
.	TRBV7-2	14	.	TRBJ1-1	CASSLAPGRVEAFF	TGTGCCAGCAGCTTAGCGCCAGGGAGGGTCGAAGCTTTCTTT
.	TRBV11-2	15	TRBD1	TRBJ1-1	CASSFVTGGSAEAFF	TGTGCCAGCAGCTTTGTGACAGGGGGTTCCGCTGAAGCTTTCTTT
.	TRBV11-2	15	.	TRBJ2-7	CASSSNPDRTYEQYF	TGTGCCAGCAGCTCGAACCCCGACAGGACCTACGAGCAGTACTTC
.	TRBV4-1	15	TRBD2	TRBJ2-7	CASRPGVAGEYEQYF	TGCGCCAGCCGCCCCGGGGTAGCGGGGGAGTACGAGCAGTACTTC
.	TRBV10-1	16	.	TRBJ2-5	CASRHTLGQGQETQYF	TGCGCCAGCAGACATACCCTGGGGCAGGGCCAAGAGACCCAGTACTTC
many	TRBV6-5	16	TRBD1	TRBJ1-2	CASSYSKQGVNYGYTF	TGTGCCAGCAGTTACTCGAAACAGGGGGTTAACTATGGCTACACCTTC
.	TRBV29-1	16	TRBD2	TRBJ2-1	CSVEGGRAGLDDEQFF	TGCAGCGTTGAAGGCGGGAGGGCGGGATTAGATGATGAGCAGTTCTTC
.	TRBV24-1	14	TRBD1	TRBJ2-7	CATSKGQGLYKQYF	TGTGCCACCAGTAAGGGACAGGGGCTGTACAAGCAGTACTTC
.	TRBV4-1	13	.	TRBJ2-7	CASSQGHRAEQYF	TGCGCCAGCAGCCAAGGTCACAGAGCCGAGCAGTACTTC
.	TRBV11-1	14	TRBD2	TRBJ2-2	CASRLAGFTGELFF	TGTGCCAGCAGACTAGCGGGGTTCACCGGGGAGCTGTTTTTT
.	TRBV6-5	14	.	TRBJ2-1	CASSYSRVLHEQFF	TGTGCCAGCAGTTACTCGAGGGTTTTACACGAGCAGTTCTTC
.	TRBV7-2	16	.	TRBJ2-1	CASSSWTLSSYNEQFF	TGTGCCAGCAGCTCCTGGACACTCAGCTCCTACAATGAGCAGTTCTTC
.	TRBV5-4	14	TRBD1	TRBJ1-1	CASSPGQANTEAFF	TGTGCCAGCAGCCCGGGACAGGCGAACACTGAAGCTTTCTTT
.	TRBV11-2	14	TRBD1	TRBJ2-1	CASSLQTGANEQFF	TGTGCCAGCAGCTTACAGACAGGGGCCAATGAGCAGTTCTTC
few	TRBV5-5	14	.	TRBJ2-2	CASSAGQYTGELFF	TGTGCCAGCAGCGCTGGACAGTACACCGGGGAGCTGTTTTTT
large	TRBV11-2	17	.	TRBJ1-1	CASSSRSSGGRDTEAFF	TGTGCCAGCAGCTCCAGGTCTTCGGGGGGCCGCGACACTGAAGCTTTCTTT
.	TRBV9	15	TRBD1	TRBJ2-3	CASSVGQGSVYTQYF	TGTGCCAGCAGCGTAGGACAGGGTAGTGTGTATACGCAGTATTTT
once	TRBV19	14	.	TRBJ1-6	CASSQDSRVSTLHF	TGTGCCAGTAGTCAGGACAGCCGCGTTTCGACCCTCCACTTT
.	TRBV19	14	TRBD1	TRBJ1-5	CASSTGQGREPQHF	TGTGCCAGTAGTACTGGACAGGGGCGAGAGCCCCAGCATTTT
once	TRBV5-1	15	.	TRBJ2-1	CASSFRHGTYNEQFF	TGCGCCAGCAGCTTCCGACACGGGACCTACAATGAGCAGTTCTTC
.	TRBV10-2	15	TRBD1	TRBJ2-7	CASSTRDRKSYEQYF	TGCGCCAGCAGTACCCGGGACAGGAAATCCTACGAGCAGTACTTC